This T cell receptor (beta chain) was captured by sequencing in a study of control samples from healthy donors and cancer patients. Germline V gene lookup returns CDR1 SGHNT and CDR2 YYREEE (reference sequence). The CDR3 runs 16 residues. Trimming shortened V by 2 bases and J by 0 bases, and 11 bases separated the two germline ends. Generated by immunoSEQ multiplex PCR, the TCRdb table keeps only in-frame clones and is missing some. The table includes over 110,000 clones, about 88% detected once. The chain recombines TRBV5-4 with TRBJ2-2, with D hard to call. The receptor comes from a woman in her 30s in good health. Sequenced material: blood. In DNA, the CDR3 is TGTGCCAGCAGCTTTGGTCCGGACGCGAACACCGGGGAGCTGTTTTTT. It translates to CASSFGPDANTGELFF.